This TCR beta chain was recorded in a study of CD8 T cells in ankylosing spondylitis. This clonotype was seen ten or more times. Quantitative 5'-RACE with molecular barcodes produced the TCR beta libraries. TCRdb reprocessed the 5' RACE reads via MiXCR and lists one record per CDR3 protein. The repertoire holds around 130,000 distinct CDR3 sequences, with around 7% as singletons. This CDR3 comprises 15 residues. Germline V gene data show CDR1 as DFQATT and CDR2 as SNEGSKA (reference sequence). Trimming left V 6 bases short and J 0 bases short, with 17 bases between. The sample comprised blood, either unsorted or a sorted T cell fraction (not recorded which). The clonotype was recovered from a male donor with ankylosing spondylitis or in good health (not recorded which). The chain recombines TRBV20-1 with TRBJ1-1; D not certain. CDR3 amino acids: CSAESSGVVNTEAFF. CDR3 DNA: TGCAGTGCCGAAAGCAGTGGCGTGGTGAACACTGAAGCTTTCTTT.